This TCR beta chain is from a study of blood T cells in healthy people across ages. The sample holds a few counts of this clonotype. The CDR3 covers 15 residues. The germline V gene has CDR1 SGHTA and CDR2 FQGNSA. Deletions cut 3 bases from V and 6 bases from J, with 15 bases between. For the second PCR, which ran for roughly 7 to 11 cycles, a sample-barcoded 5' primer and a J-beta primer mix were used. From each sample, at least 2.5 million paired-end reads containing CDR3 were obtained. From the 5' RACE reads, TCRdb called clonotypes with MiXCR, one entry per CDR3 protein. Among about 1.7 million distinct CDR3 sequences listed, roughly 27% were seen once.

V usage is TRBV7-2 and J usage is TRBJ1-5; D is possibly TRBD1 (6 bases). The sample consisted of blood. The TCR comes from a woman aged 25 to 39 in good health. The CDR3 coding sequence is TGTGCCAGCAGCTTTCAGGGGCGTTTTGGTCAGCCCCAGCATTTT. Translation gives CASSFQGRFGQPQHF.